What follows is one T cell receptor (beta chain) and its context. This sample is drawn from a study of CD8 T cells in Susac syndrome. Germline V gene lookup returns CDR1 SGHTA and CDR2 FQGNSA. This CDR3 has 15 amino acids. The V and J ends lost 5 bases and 2 bases, in that order; junction bases with no gene match: 8. With random hexamers, reverse transcription was performed on 0.5 to 1 ug of RNA. By means of immunoSEQ multiplex PCR, TCR beta CDR3 spanning 54 Vbeta and 13 Jbeta underwent amplification. TCRdb re-called the immunoSEQ multiplex PCR reads with MiXCR, one entry per CDR3 protein. The data hold 160,000 or so distinct CDR3 sequences, with under 95% observed a single time.

Input material: CD4+ T cells from PBMCs. The chain joins TRBV7-2 to TRBJ2-7; TRBD2 agrees at 8 bases. This clonotype was sampled from a human donor with Susac syndrome. This CDR3 is CASSPVAGGTYEQYF. Written as DNA, the CDR3 is TGTGCCAGCAGCCCTGTGGCGGGGGGAACCTACGAGCAGTACTTC.